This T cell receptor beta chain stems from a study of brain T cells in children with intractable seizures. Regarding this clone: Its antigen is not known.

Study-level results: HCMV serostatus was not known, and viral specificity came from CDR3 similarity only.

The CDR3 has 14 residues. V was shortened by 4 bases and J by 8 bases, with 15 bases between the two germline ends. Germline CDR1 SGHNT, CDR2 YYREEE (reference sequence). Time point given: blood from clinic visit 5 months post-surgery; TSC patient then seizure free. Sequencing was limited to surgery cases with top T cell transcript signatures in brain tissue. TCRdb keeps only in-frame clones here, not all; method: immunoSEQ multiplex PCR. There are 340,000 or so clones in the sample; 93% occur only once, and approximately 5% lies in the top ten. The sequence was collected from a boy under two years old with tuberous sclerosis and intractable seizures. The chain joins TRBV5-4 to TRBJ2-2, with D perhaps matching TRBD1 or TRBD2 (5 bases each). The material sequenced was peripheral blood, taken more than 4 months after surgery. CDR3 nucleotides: TGTGCCAGCAGCCTCGACAGCTCGGGAGGGGAGCTGTTTTTT. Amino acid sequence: CASSLDSSGGELFF.